These T cell receptor beta chains were read from a single sample in a study of identical twins. One entry per CDR3 protein results from TCRdb running MiXCR on the 5' RACE reads. Found here are 400,000 to 500,000 distinct CDR3 sequences, under 20% of them singletons; the top ten hold approximately 12%. The sequenced sample was naive T cells sorted from blood. These receptors were obtained from a man in his forties or fifties in good health. CDR3s include the opening cysteine and the closing phenylalanine or tryptophan. D genes are given only for firm matches. Clone size is given for some rows only: seen once, a few or many times, or a class if the clone is expanded.

J: TRBJ2-1; D: -; length: 13; size: -; V: TRBV12-3/TRBV12-4; DNA: TGTGCCAGCAGTTTTAAGGTGGGAAATGAGCAGTTCTTC; CDR3: CASSFKVGNEQFF
J: TRBJ2-2; D: -; length: 14; size: -; V: TRBV7-2; DNA: TGTGCCAGCAGCTTATCAAGGGGATCCGGGGAGCTGTTTTTT; CDR3: CASSLSRGSGELFF
J: TRBJ2-2; D: TRBD2; length: 17; size: few; V: TRBV6-5; DNA: TGTGCCAGCAGTTACTCCTGGGGGGGGTCGGGCGGCGGGGAGCTGTTTTTT; CDR3: CASSYSWGGSGGGELFF
J: TRBJ1-2; D: -; length: 13; size: few; V: TRBV25-1; DNA: TGTGCCAGCAGTGCCGGGACTTCTTTAGGCTACACCTTC; CDR3: CASSAGTSLGYTF
J: TRBJ2-7; D: TRBD1; length: 15; size: many; V: TRBV29-1; DNA: TGCAGCGTTGAGCGGTGGGACAGGGACACCTACGAGCAGTACTTC; CDR3: CSVERWDRDTYEQYF
J: TRBJ1-1; D: -; length: 13; size: few; V: TRBV6-1; DNA: TGTGCCAGCAGTGAACCACCGTCCACTGAAGCTTTCTTT; CDR3: CASSEPPSTEAFF
J: TRBJ2-5; D: -; length: 13; size: once; V: TRBV25-1; DNA: TGTGCCAGCAGTGAGGCGGTCGGGGAGACCCAGTACTTC; CDR3: CASSEAVGETQYF
J: TRBJ2-7; D: -; length: 15; size: few; V: TRBV20-1; DNA: TGCAGTGCTAGAGAAGGGATCTGGAGCTCCTACGAGCAGTACTTC; CDR3: CSAREGIWSSYEQYF
J: TRBJ2-4; D: -; length: 14; size: -; V: TRBV9; DNA: TGTGCCAGCAGCGTAGATCCCGCGGGGAACATTCAGTACTTC; CDR3: CASSVDPAGNIQYF
J: TRBJ1-6; D: -; length: 15; size: -; V: TRBV4-2; DNA: TGTGCCAGCAGCCAAAACAGAAATACTAATTCACCCCTCCACTTT; CDR3: CASSQNRNTNSPLHF
J: TRBJ2-5; D: -; length: 13; size: -; V: TRBV6-5; DNA: TGTGCCAGCAGTTCCGTGGACGGGGGGACCCAGTACTTC; CDR3: CASSSVDGGTQYF
J: TRBJ2-3; D: -; length: 15; size: many; V: TRBV12-3/TRBV12-4; DNA: TGTGCCAGCAGTGGCGGGACACCCGGCACAGATACGCAGTATTTT; CDR3: CASSGGTPGTDTQYF
J: TRBJ1-2; D: -; length: 15; size: -; V: TRBV6-5; DNA: TGTGCCAGCAGTTACTCGATGATGACCGGCTATGGCTACACCTTC; CDR3: CASSYSMMTGYGYTF
J: TRBJ1-1; D: -; length: 17; size: -; V: TRBV7-9; DNA: TGTGCCAGCACCGAATTGGGGCCAGGAGGTGATATAACTGAAGCTTTCTTT; CDR3: CASTELGPGGDITEAFF
J: TRBJ1-1; D: TRBD1; length: 15; size: few; V: TRBV20-1; DNA: TGCAGTGCTAGAGATCCCAGGACAGGGGTTACTGAAGCTTTCTTT; CDR3: CSARDPRTGVTEAFF
J: TRBJ2-3; D: -; length: 20; size: many; V: TRBV11-2; DNA: TGTGCCAGCAGCCAAGATCCCCGATCCTGGGCTAGCAGGTCCACAGATACGCAGTATTTT; CDR3: CASSQDPRSWASRSTDTQYF
J: TRBJ2-1; D: -; length: 16; size: -; V: TRBV4-3; DNA: TGCGCCAGCAGCCAAGGGCCGATGGGTTCCTACAATGAGCAGTTCTTC; CDR3: CASSQGPMGSYNEQFF
J: TRBJ1-1; D: -; length: 14; size: many; V: TRBV7-3; DNA: TGTGCCAGCAGCTTAAAAGGGGGACCCACTGAAGCTTTCTTT; CDR3: CASSLKGGPTEAFF
J: TRBJ2-1; D: TRBD2; length: 15; size: many; V: TRBV7-2; DNA: TGTGCCAGCAGCTTTCTAGCGGGAGTACCAACTGAGCAGTTCTTC; CDR3: CASSFLAGVPTEQFF
J: TRBJ2-5; D: TRBD2; length: 14; size: few; V: TRBV19; DNA: TGTGCCAGTAGTCTGCGGGGACTAAAAGAGACCCAGTACTTC; CDR3: CASSLRGLKETQYF
J: TRBJ2-3; D: -; length: 16; size: many; V: TRBV11-2; DNA: TGTGCCAGCAGCTTAGTAGACAGGTCGAGGGGAGATACGCAGTATTTT; CDR3: CASSLVDRSRGDTQYF
J: TRBJ2-2; D: -; length: 15; size: -; V: TRBV7-2; DNA: TGTGCCAGCAGTCCAGAAATGGGGTACACCGGGGAGCTGTTTTTT; CDR3: CASSPEMGYTGELFF
J: TRBJ2-1; D: -; length: 13; size: few; V: TRBV21-1; DNA: TGTGCCAGCAGTAGTCTAGTGGGCAATGAGCAGTTCTTC; CDR3: CASSSLVGNEQFF
J: TRBJ2-3; D: -; length: 16; size: -; V: TRBV18; DNA: TGTGCCAGCTCACCACCGGTCGGGGTCGGCACAGATACGCAGTATTTT; CDR3: CASSPPVGVGTDTQYF
J: TRBJ2-7; D: -; length: 16; size: few; V: TRBV7-9; DNA: TGTGCCAGCAGCCCCTTCGGAGGGCGGGAATCCCTCAGGCAGTACTTC; CDR3: CASSPFGGRESLRQYF
J: TRBJ2-3; D: TRBD1; length: 15; size: many; V: TRBV27; DNA: TGTGCCAGCAGTTCAACAGGGGCCCCCACAGATACGCAGTATTTT; CDR3: CASSSTGAPTDTQYF
J: TRBJ1-1; D: -; length: 14; size: few; V: TRBV27; DNA: TGTGCCAGCAGTTTTTCCGGAGTGGGGACTGAAGCTTTCTTT; CDR3: CASSFSGVGTEAFF
J: TRBJ2-7; D: -; length: 13; size: many; V: TRBV5-1; DNA: TGCGCCAGCAGCTTGGTGCCAGTCGACGAGCAGTACTTC; CDR3: CASSLVPVDEQYF
J: TRBJ1-5; D: -; length: 14; size: -; V: TRBV6-5; DNA: TGTCCCAGCAGTTCTGACAGGAGCAATCAGCCCCAGCATTTT; CDR3: CPSSSDRSNQPQHF
J: TRBJ1-6; D: -; length: 14; size: many; V: TRBV3-1; DNA: TGTGCCAGCAGCCAAAGAAGGGTAAATTCACCCCTCCACTTT; CDR3: CASSQRRVNSPLHF
J: TRBJ1-2; D: -; length: 15; size: -; V: TRBV20-1; DNA: TGCAGTGCTAGAGATGTGAGGGCACTGAACTATGGCTACACCTTC; CDR3: CSARDVRALNYGYTF
J: TRBJ2-3; D: -; length: 16; size: few; V: TRBV29-1; DNA: TGCAGCGTTGAAGATGTAGCCCTCGCTAGCACAGATACGCAGTATTTT; CDR3: CSVEDVALASTDTQYF
J: TRBJ2-7; D: -; length: 15; size: -; V: TRBV20-1; DNA: TGCAGTGCTAGGGGGGACCGGGGCTGGGGCTACGAGCAGTACTTC; CDR3: CSARGDRGWGYEQYF
J: TRBJ1-3; D: TRBD1; length: 18; size: -; V: TRBV11-1; DNA: TGTGCCAGCAGCTTTCGACAGGGTACTGACTTTGCTGGAAACACCATATATTTT; CDR3: CASSFRQGTDFAGNTIYF
J: TRBJ2-5; D: -; length: 12; size: few; V: TRBV20-1; DNA: TGCAGTGCGAGATGGCTCCAAGGGGCCCAGTACTTC; CDR3: CSARWLQGAQYF
J: TRBJ2-7; D: TRBD1; length: 13; size: -; V: TRBV28; DNA: TGTGCCAGCATGACCGGGACAGGGTACGAGCAGTACTTC; CDR3: CASMTGTGYEQYF